This T cell receptor beta chain was captured by sequencing in a study of blood T cell repertoires in COVID-19. As for the study in general: Samples of COVID-19 (acute and convalescent) were obtained from the United States, Italy and Spain. The cDNA or gDNA used as material had been derived from T cells, B-cell-depleted T cells, or PBMCs.

Clones were sequenced by immunoSEQ multiplex PCR, and TCRdb holds only the in-frame ones, with some missing. This table has tens of thousands of clones, 70% to 90% appearing once. Per germline, CDR1 ENHRY and CDR2 SYGVKD. The length of the CDR3 is 12 residues. Trimming cost V 10 bases and J 2 bases, with 9 bases left between them. The chain is built from TRBV10-3 and TRBJ1-3; D is ambiguous. The source material was peripheral blood. This clonotype was sampled from a woman aged 55-70 years with acute or convalescent COVID-19. The CDR3 loop reads CASQAPGNTIYF. CDR3 DNA sequence: TGTGCCAGTCAAGCACCTGGAAACACCATATATTTT.